This T cell receptor (beta chain) is drawn from a study of shared clonotypes between healthy human individuals. Broader study findings: Non-shared clonotypes had lower generation probabilities than those shared by all four donors.

A word on this clone: Its antigen is unidentified.

The CDR3 runs 16 residues. Trimming removed 3 bases from V and 5 bases from J; junction bases left unmatched: 5. Per germline, CDR1 MNHEY and CDR2 SVGAGI. Profiling relied on immunoSEQ multiplex PCR, and the TCRdb table lists in-frame clones only, not all of them. The sample shows a few million clones, 85% to 95% of them seen only once. The sequenced sample consisted of naive CD4+ T cells from PBMCs. Subset noted: CD45RA+ positively selected. This clonotype originated in a man between 18 and 29 years old in good health. Some clones in this sample may be carry-over from other donors' samples. The gene calls are TRBV6-5 and TRBJ2-1; TRBD2 aligns across 12 bases. This CDR3 is CASSYDLAGGDNEQFF. CDR3 nucleotides: TGTGCCAGCAGTTATGATCTAGCGGGAGGGGACAATGAGCAGTTCTTC.